These 30 T cell receptor beta chains came from one sample sequenced in a study of blood T cell repertoires in COVID-19. The protocol was immunoSEQ multiplex PCR, while the TCRdb copy is restricted to in-frame clones and leaves out a portion. The sample has 120,000 to 150,000 clones, 75% to 90% seen once. Sequencing used peripheral blood. These receptors came from a man younger than 35 with COVID-19, enrolled during active disease.

The J gene is TRBJ2-7, the V gene TRBV28; D might be TRBD2 (5 bases). The CDR3 spans 15 residues. Germline V lookup: CDR1 MDHEN, CDR2 SYDVKM. Trimming stripped 3 bases from V and 0 bases from J, with 12 bases between. In DNA, the CDR3 is TGTGCCAGCAGTTTCGGTGGGGAGATCTCCTACGAGCAGTACTTC. This gives the protein CASSFGGEISYEQYF. The entire variable domain, with the rest obtained from reference TRBV28 and TRBJ2-7, is as follows: DVKVTQSSRYLVKRTGEKVFLECVQDMDHENMFWYRQDPGLGLRLIYFSYDVKMKEKGDIPEGYSVSREKKERFSLILESASTNQTSMYLCASSFGGEISYEQYFGPGTRLTVT.

A single count supports this clone. V is TRBV7-2 and J is TRBJ1-5, with 8 positions matching TRBD1. Germline V CDR1 and CDR2: SGHTA, FQGNSA. V trimming: 4 bases; J trimming: 0 bases; junction bases outside the gene matches: 5. The CDR3 has 16 amino acids. CDR3 loop: CASSWGTGDSNQPQHF. CDR3 coding DNA: TGTGCCAGCAGCTGGGGGACAGGAGATAGCAATCAGCCCCAGCATTTT. The variable domain in full, with the rest retrieved from reference TRBV7-2 and TRBJ1-5, is GAGVSQSPSNKVTEKGKDVELRCDPISGHTALYWYRQSLGQGLEFLIYFQGNSAPDKSGLPSDRFSAERTGGSVSTLTIQRTQQEDSAVYLCASSWGTGDSNQPQHFGDGTRLSIL.

CDR3 sequence reads: CASSPPTSNQPQHF. The CDR3 DNA reads as TGTGCCAGCTCACCACCTACAAGCAATCAGCCCCAGCATTTT. J is TRBJ1-5 and V is TRBV18; D not resolved. Trimming cost V 0 bases and J 1 base, with 4 bases left between them. This CDR3 spans 14 amino acids. Germline V gene data show CDR1 as KGHSH and CDR2 as LQKENI.

The sample holds one count of this clone. The sample carries other DNA sequences with the same CDR3. This sequence joins TRBV30 and TRBJ2-3, with 11 bases that match TRBD2. The CDR3 is made up of 15 amino acids. V lost 2 bases, J lost 0 bases, and 1 base stayed unmatched. The V gene's germline CDR1 is GTSNPN and CDR2 SVGIG (reference sequence). This CDR3 reads CAWSRTSGSTDTQYF. Written as DNA, the CDR3 is TGTGCCTGGAGTAGGACTAGCGGGAGCACAGATACGCAGTATTTT.

Points on this clone: Other DNA sequences in the sample encode the same CDR3. The V gene is TRBV7-9, the J gene TRBJ1-2, with 7 bases matching TRBD1. The CDR3 has 12 residues. Germline CDR1 is SEHNR and CDR2 is FQNEAQ (reference sequence). Trimming cost V 5 bases and J 5 bases; bases outside gene matches: 2. CDR3 coding DNA: TGTGCCAGCAGCCTGGGACAGTATGGCTACACCTTC. Translating it yields CASSLGQYGYTF.

The rearrangement uses TRBV27 and TRBJ2-7; maybe TRBD2 (6 bases). Trimming left V 0 bases short and J 7 bases short, with 13 bases between. This CDR3 spans 14 amino acids. The germline gives CDR1 MNHEY, CDR2 SMNVEV (reference sequence). The CDR3 here is CASSLSTPRGEQYF. The CDR3 bases are TGTGCCAGCAGTTTATCGACACCTCGGGGGGAGCAGTACTTC.

The chain uses TRBV7-8 and TRBJ2-7; tentatively, D is TRBD2 (5 bases). V dropped 1 base and J dropped 0 bases, with 16 bases sitting between them. Germline CDR1 is SGHVS and CDR2 is FQNEAQ. The CDR3 is 17 amino acids. CDR3: CASSLGRAGISSYEQYF. The CDR3 region has the DNA TGTGCCAGCAGCTTAGGCCGAGCCGGGATAAGCTCCTACGAGCAGTACTTC. The variable domain in full, completed from reference TRBV7-8 and TRBJ2-7, reads GAGVSQSPRYKVAKRGQDVALRCDPISGHVSLFWYQQALGQGPEFLTYFQNEAQLDKSGLPSDRFFAERPEGSVSTLKIQRTQQEDSAVYLCASSLGRAGISSYEQYFGPGTRLTVT.

The J gene is TRBJ2-1, the V gene TRBV19; 11 bases agree with TRBD2. This CDR3 contains 15 residues. From germline, CDR1 is LNHDA and CDR2 SQIVND (reference sequence). Germline trimming cut 3 bases from V and 9 bases from J; bases unmatched to any gene: 7. CDR3 sequence reads: CASSISLAGGGEQFF. CDR3 coding DNA: TGTGCCAGTAGTATTTCGCTAGCGGGAGGCGGTGAGCAGTTCTTC.

This chain links TRBV30 with TRBJ2-3, with 12 positions matching TRBD2. CDR3 size: 14 residues. The junction had 8 bases not matched to a gene; V was cut back by 5 bases and J by 8 bases. Germline V CDR1 and CDR2: GTSNPN, SVGIG (reference sequence). CDR3 residues: CAWRLAGEKGTQYF. The DNA of the CDR3 is TGTGCCTGGCGACTAGCGGGAGAAAAGGGTACGCAGTATTTT.

V gene TRBV29-1 combines with J gene TRBJ1-2, with TRBD1 matching 9 bases. Germline V gene lookup returns CDR1 SQVTM and CDR2 ANQGSEA. The CDR3 has 12 residues. Trimming at V came to 6 bases and at J to 6 bases, leaving 5 bases not matched to a gene. The CDR3: CSVIRDRDGYTF. The CDR3, as DNA: TGCAGCGTCATCCGGGACAGGGATGGCTACACCTTC. Filled out from reference TRBV29-1 and TRBJ1-2, the complete variable domain reads SAVISQKPSRDICQRGTSLTIQCQVDSQVTMMFWYRQQPGQSLTLIATANQGSEATYESGFVIDKFPISRPNLTFSTLTVSNMSPEDSSIYLCSVIRDRDGYTFGSGTRLTVV.

The rearrangement uses TRBV29-1 and TRBJ1-2; D may be TRBD1 (6 bases). V was trimmed by 7 bases and J by 8 bases, leaving 17 bases between them. The CDR3 has 12 residues. Germline lookup yields CDR1 SQVTM and CDR2 ANQGSEA. CDR3 residues: CSAEQGRQGYTF. The CDR3 region has the DNA TGCAGCGCCGAACAGGGCCGACAGGGCTACACCTTC.

J is TRBJ2-3 and V is TRBV27; TRBD1 matches at 9 bases. The CDR3 is 15 amino acids. The V and J ends lost 1 base and 1 base, in that order; junction bases with no gene match: 0. The germline CDR1 and CDR2 sequences are MNHEY and SMNVEV (reference sequence). In DNA, the CDR3 is TGTGCCAGCAGTTTATGGACAGGGGGCACAGATACGCAGTATTTT. Translated: CASSLWTGGTDTQYF.

The chain combines TRBV7-2 with TRBJ1-1; TRBD1 agrees at 7 bases. Germline lookup yields CDR1 SGHTA and CDR2 FQGNSA. The V and J ends lost 1 base and 7 bases, in that order; junction bases with no gene match: 3. The CDR3 is 13 residues long. CDR3 DNA: TGTGCCAGCAGCTTAGAGGGACAGCTTGAAGCTTTCTTT. It yields the protein CASSLEGQLEAFF. The whole variable domain, filled in from reference TRBV7-2 and TRBJ1-1, reads GAGVSQSPSNKVTEKGKDVELRCDPISGHTALYWYRQSLGQGLEFLIYFQGNSAPDKSGLPSDRFSAERTGGSVSTLTIQRTQQEDSAVYLCASSLEGQLEAFFGQGTRLTVV.

The chain links TRBV24-1 to TRBJ2-2, with D maybe TRBD2 (6 bases). The germline V gene has CDR1 KGHDR and CDR2 SFDVKD. Deletions cut 8 bases from V and 3 bases from J, with 12 bases between. The CDR3 has 14 amino acids. The CDR3 region is CATKAGGDTGELFF. The DNA for the CDR3 is TGTGCCACCAAAGCGGGTGGGGACACCGGGGAGCTGTTTTTT.

The chain carries TRBV7-2 and TRBJ2-1; D call uncertain. CDR1 is SGHTA, CDR2 FQGNSA, per germline. V gave up 3 bases and J gave up 0 bases, with 12 bases separating them. This CDR3 has 16 residues. This chain's CDR3 is CASSFHDSYSYNEQFF. CDR3 nucleotides: TGTGCCAGCAGCTTTCACGACTCTTACTCCTACAATGAGCAGTTCTTC.

This sequence joins TRBV15 and TRBJ1-4; unclear D gene. CDR3 size: 15 residues. Germline V CDR1 and CDR2: LNHNV, YYDKDF (reference sequence). V was shortened by 0 bases and J by 5 bases, with 10 bases between the two germline ends. In nucleotides, the CDR3 is TGTGCCACCAGCAGAGAAAAGAGGGTAAATGAAAAACTGTTTTTT. It yields the protein CATSREKRVNEKLFF.

The J gene is TRBJ2-7, the V gene TRBV6-2 or TRBV6-3, with 7 bases identical to TRBD1. CDR1 and CDR2 (germline): MNHEY, SVGEGT. After removal of 6 bases from V and 6 bases from J, the junction contained 8 bases not matched to a gene. The CDR3 sequence is 13 residues long. The CDR3 nucleotides read TGTGCCAGCAGCGACAGGGCCCAGGGCGAGCAGTACTTC. Encoded protein: CASSDRAQGEQYF.

The rearrangement joins TRBV12-3 or TRBV12-4 to TRBJ2-5; no clear D gene. The CDR3 is made up of 13 amino acids. Trimming removed 2 bases at V and 4 bases at J, with 8 bases between. The CDR3 here is CASSLYYGETQYF. CDR3 in DNA: TGTGCCAGCAGTTTATATTACGGAGAGACCCAGTACTTC.

This chain links TRBV7-9 with TRBJ2-2, with 8 positions matching TRBD2. V shed 4 bases and J 4 bases; nucleotides not matched to a gene: 11. Germline V gives CDR1 SEHNR, CDR2 FQNEAQ (reference sequence). The CDR3 has 17 residues. The CDR3 bases are TGTGCCAGCAGCTCCCGTCGGGGGGGCGAGATCACCGGGGAGCTGTTTTTT. Amino acids: CASSSRRGGEITGELFF.

The V gene is TRBV5-1, the J gene TRBJ2-5; TRBD2 aligns across 7 bases. This CDR3 spans 15 amino acids. Germline CDR1 is SGHRS and CDR2 is YFSETQ. The V segment lost 4 bases and the J segment 2 bases; nucleotides outside the gene matches: 8. The CDR3 is CASSRGGGFQETQYF. The CDR3 DNA is TGCGCCAGCAGCAGGGGCGGGGGTTTTCAAGAGACCCAGTACTTC. The full variable domain, in which reference TRBV5-1 and TRBJ2-5 provide the parts outside the CDR3, is KAGVTQTPRYLIKTRGQQVTLSCSPISGHRSVSWYQQTPGQGLQFLFEYFSETQRNKGNFPGRFSGRQFSNSRSEMNVSTLELGDSALYLCASSRGGGFQETQYFGPGTRLLVL.

The V gene is TRBV15, the J gene TRBJ1-6; D is unresolved. CDR1 is LNHNV, CDR2 YYDKDF, per germline (reference sequence). This CDR3 is built from 17 residues. The V and J ends lost 7 bases and 7 bases respectively, with 23 bases between them. The CDR3 region has the DNA TGTGCCACCAAGACTATAAGATCAGGATTAACAAATTCACCCCTCCACTTT. Translated, it gives CATKTIRSGLTNSPLHF. The full variable domain, its missing parts supplied by reference TRBV15 and TRBJ1-6, is DAMVIQNPRYQVTQFGKPVTLSCSQTLNHNVMYWYQQKSSQAPKLLFHYYDKDFNNEADTPDNFQSRRPNTSFCFLDIRSPGLGDTAMYLCATKTIRSGLTNSPLHFGNGTRLTVT.

The chain recombines TRBV5-5 with TRBJ1-2, with D possibly TRBD1 on 5 matching bases. This CDR3 is 14 amino acids long. Between the trimmed V and J ends, which lost 2 bases and 2 bases, there was a span of 10 bases. The germline V gene has CDR1 SGHKS and CDR2 YYEKEE (reference sequence). CDR3 protein: CASSFGRGNYGYTF. The DNA of the CDR3 is TGTGCCAGCAGCTTTGGACGGGGGAACTATGGCTACACCTTC.

This chain joins TRBV7-9 and TRBJ1-2, with D possibly matching TRBD1 (6 bases). The CDR3 is made up of 15 amino acids. Between the trimmed V and J ends, which lost 1 base and 9 bases, there was a span of 18 bases. Germline CDR1 and CDR2: SEHNR and FQNEAQ (reference sequence). The CDR3, as DNA: TGTGCCAGCAGCTTAGGGGGGCAGGGCTCCCTCCGCTACACCTTC. It is translated as CASSLGGQGSLRYTF. Together with reference TRBV7-9 and TRBJ1-2, the CDR3 gives the full variable domain: DTGVSQNPRHKITKRGQNVTFRCDPISEHNRLYWYRQTLGQGPEFLTYFQNEAQLEKSRLLSDRFSAERPKGSFSTLEIQRTEQGDSAMYLCASSLGGQGSLRYTFGSGTRLTVV.

The gene calls are TRBV6-5 and TRBJ1-4, with D maybe TRBD1 (5 bases). This CDR3 is 14 amino acids long. Per the germline V gene, CDR1 is MNHEY and CDR2 is SVGAGI. Trimming took off 0 bases at V and 12 bases at J, with 14 bases between the two ends. The CDR3 loop reads CASSYSRRGVELFF. In DNA form, the CDR3 reads TGTGCCAGCAGTTACTCTAGGCGGGGGGTGGAACTGTTTTTT.

This clone came up once. The rearrangement links TRBV6-5 to TRBJ2-1; 7 nucleotides align to TRBD2. The CDR3 is 16 residues long. The germline V gene has CDR1 MNHEY and CDR2 SVGAGI. The V and J ends lost 0 bases and 7 bases, in that order; junction bases with no gene match: 9. CDR3: CASSYSGAGKGNEQFF. The CDR3 region has the DNA TGTGCCAGCAGTTACTCTGGAGCGGGAAAAGGGAATGAGCAGTTCTTC.

The J gene is TRBJ1-2, the V gene TRBV7-9; maybe TRBD1 (5 bases). The CDR3 extends over 16 amino acids. Trimming removed 4 bases at V and 1 base at J, with 16 bases between. Germline CDR1 and CDR2: SEHNR and FQNEAQ (reference sequence). The CDR3 coding sequence is TGTGCCAGCAGCTCCCCACAGGCCAACCTTAACTATGGCTACACCTTC. Translated: CASSSPQANLNYGYTF. Full variable domain (missing parts from reference TRBV7-9 and TRBJ1-2): DTGVSQNPRHKITKRGQNVTFRCDPISEHNRLYWYRQTLGQGPEFLTYFQNEAQLEKSRLLSDRFSAERPKGSFSTLEIQRTEQGDSAMYLCASSSPQANLNYGYTFGSGTRLTVV.

The chain links TRBV27 to TRBJ2-5, with 7 bases matching TRBD2. V trimming: 10 bases; J trimming: 5 bases; junction bases outside the gene matches: 10. CDR3 length: 13 amino acids. CDR1 and CDR2 (germline): MNHEY, SMNVEV (reference sequence). For the CDR3, the DNA is TGTGCCACCAGAAGGGGAGGGGCTGAGACCCAGTACTTC. It codes for CATRRGGAETQYF.

J is TRBJ1-5 and V is TRBV23-1; D call uncertain. TRBV23-1 is designated an ORF whose function remains uncertain. This CDR3 is built from 17 residues. V shed 1 base and J shed 4 bases, with 17 bases lying between them. Written as DNA, the CDR3 is TGCGCCAGCAGTCAATGGTACACTCTAGACCCTAATCAGCCCCAGCATTTT. It specifies CASSQWYTLDPNQPQHF.

This clone showed up just once. The chain recombines TRBV11-2 with TRBJ2-7, with 8 bases aligning to TRBD2. CDR3 size: 15 residues. Germline V lookup: CDR1 SGHAT, CDR2 FQNNGV. The V and J ends lost 8 bases and 2 bases, in that order; junction bases with no gene match: 11. CDR3 DNA: TGTGCCAGCGACCACTCGAGCGGGGGAACCTACGAGCAGTACTTC. Translating it yields CASDHSSGGTYEQYF.

This chain uses TRBV28 with TRBJ2-3, with 7 positions matching TRBD1. CDR1 and CDR2 from the germline V gene are MDHEN and SYDVKM. The CDR3 length is 14 residues. Trimming at V came to 2 bases and at J to 4 bases, leaving 3 bases not matched to a gene. The CDR3 sequence is CASSLRTGPDTQYF. CDR3 sequence (DNA): TGTGCCAGCAGTTTAAGGACAGGCCCAGATACGCAGTATTTT.